The 21 T cell receptor beta chains below were found in one sample sequenced in a study of CD8+ T cells in alopecia areata. Once RNA had been extracted, it was reverse transcribed into cDNA to act as the sequencing template. The method was immunoSEQ multiplex PCR; TCRdb's version includes in-frame clones alone and lacks a portion of them. The data contain 210,000 or so clones, 66% of them singletons. Treatment reported: oral pan-JAK inhibitor, 5-10 mg twice daily. Specimen: CD4+ T cells sorted from blood, collected at week 44, from a patient treated with tofacitinib. The source is a human donor with alopecia areata.

In its sample, this clone was seen once. This chain connects TRBV4-3 to TRBJ1-2; no reliable D call. Germline-derived CDR1 and CDR2 are LGHNA and YSLEER. Deletions cut 0 bases from V and 8 bases from J, with 10 bases between. The CDR3 contains 13 residues. CDR3 amino acids: CASSQDLGIGYTF. In DNA form, the CDR3 reads TGCGCCAGCAGCCAAGATCTCGGCATCGGCTACACCTTC.

The V call is TRBV30, the J call TRBJ1-6, with TRBD1 matching 9 bases. Trimming at V came to 1 base and at J to 6 bases, leaving 4 bases not matched to a gene. Germline CDR1 is GTSNPN and CDR2 is SVGIG (reference sequence). The CDR3 contains 15 residues. DNA of the CDR3: TGTGCCTGGAGTGGCCGGACAGGGGCTAATTCACCCCTCCACTTT. Encoded protein: CAWSGRTGANSPLHF.

This rearrangement joins TRBV25-1 to TRBJ2-2; 11 nucleotides align to TRBD1. V shed 6 bases, J shed 5 bases, and the junction held 8 bases outside the gene matches. Germline lookup yields CDR1 MGHDK and CDR2 SYGVNS. This CDR3 region has 16 residues. The CDR3 sequence is CASSDVGQGVTGELFF. In DNA form, the CDR3 reads TGTGCCAGCAGCGACGTGGGACAGGGGGTAACCGGGGAGCTGTTTTTT.

The chain's CDR3 is CASSSGSSTNEKLFF. CDR3 DNA: TGTGCCAGCAGCTCAGGGAGCTCAACTAATGAAAAACTGTTTTTT. The chain couples TRBV7-7 to TRBJ1-4; TRBD1 might be the D (5 bases). Germline CDR1 SSHAT, CDR2 FNYEAQ (reference sequence). The CDR3 runs to 15 residues. V dropped 4 bases and J dropped 0 bases, with 9 bases sitting between them.

This chain connects TRBV7-2 to TRBJ2-7; weak D call: TRBD2 (5 bases). This CDR3 region has 15 residues. Germline V CDR1 and CDR2: SGHTA, FQGNSA. Trimming removed 3 bases at V and 2 bases at J, with 14 bases between. Here the CDR3 DNA reads TGTGCCAGCAGCTTCATCGGGTCGGGGACCTACGAGCAGTACTTC. Translating gives CASSFIGSGTYEQYF.

The V and J genes are TRBV14 and TRBJ2-1; D ambiguous. Trimming removed 1 base at V and 7 bases at J, with 14 bases between. Germline CDR1 SGHDN, CDR2 FVKESK. This CDR3 comprises 15 residues. The CDR3 DNA reads as TGTGCCAGCAGCCAAGTGCGTACGGTGGGAAATGAGCAGTTCTTC. It translates to CASSQVRTVGNEQFF. Complete variable domain (other parts from reference TRBV14 and TRBJ2-1): EAGVTQFPSHSVIEKGQTVTLRCDPISGHDNLYWYRRVMGKEIKFLLHFVKESKQDESGMPNNRFLAERTGGTYSTLKVQPAELEDSGVYFCASSQVRTVGNEQFFGPGTRLTVL.

As DNA, the CDR3 is TGTGCCAGCAGCCGGGGCGGGACTAGAGGTTACGAGCAGTACTTC. It specifies CASSRGGTRGYEQYF. This chain links TRBV7-2 with TRBJ2-7; 8 bases fit TRBD2. The CDR3 loop spans 15 amino acids. Germline CDR1 and CDR2: SGHTA and FQGNSA. V trimming: 5 bases; J trimming: 4 bases; junction bases outside the gene matches: 10.

This rearrangement joins TRBV29-1 to TRBJ1-1; D not certain. The V gene's germline CDR1 is SQVTM and CDR2 ANQGSEA. The CDR3 has 10 residues. Between the trimmed V and J ends, which lost 6 bases and 7 bases, there was a span of 9 bases. The CDR3 is CSVREFEAFF. Written as DNA, the CDR3 is TGCAGCGTGAGGGAGTTTGAAGCTTTCTTT.

This clone was found once. The chain has TRBV7-9 and TRBJ1-2; 9 bases align to TRBD1. CDR3 length equals 15 residues. Germline V lookup: CDR1 SEHNR, CDR2 FQNEAQ (reference sequence). J lost 9 bases, V lost 6 bases, and 14 bases had no gene match. Written as DNA, the CDR3 is TGTGCCAGCAGTCCCACGGGACAGGGAATTTGGAGCTACACCTTC. Translating it yields CASSPTGQGIWSYTF.

This clone was counted between two and nine times. V and J are TRBV5-6 and TRBJ2-1; 9 nucleotides line up with TRBD1. The V and J ends lost 3 bases and 7 bases, in that order; junction bases with no gene match: 14. The germline V gene encodes CDR1 SGHDT and CDR2 YYEEEE. The CDR3 runs to 17 residues. The CDR3 reads CASSSSGQGLISNEQFF. CDR3 coding DNA: TGTGCCAGCAGCTCGTCCGGACAGGGGTTGATCAGTAATGAGCAGTTCTTC.

This chain uses TRBV23-1 with TRBJ1-5, with D possibly TRBD1 on 5 matching bases. TRBV23-1 is sorted into the ORF group, with uncertain function. With 0 bases removed from V and 6 bases from J, the gap between germline ends came to 18 bases. The CDR3 covers 17 residues. In nucleotides, the CDR3 is TGCGCCAGCAGTCAATCAGGCATATGCAGGGATAGTCAGCCCCAGCATTTT. It specifies CASSQSGICRDSQPQHF.

This clone showed up just a few times. The V and J genes are TRBV5-1 and TRBJ2-2; D is ambiguous. This CDR3 has 16 amino acids. V gave up 1 base and J gave up 0 bases, with 10 bases separating them. Germline CDR1 reads SGHRS; CDR2 reads YFSETQ. The CDR3 bases are TGCGCCAGCAGCTTGACAGTTCCTCCGAACACCGGGGAGCTGTTTTTT. Translation: CASSLTVPPNTGELFF.

V is TRBV2 and J is TRBJ1-4; D not certain. Between the trimmed V and J ends, which lost 3 bases and 0 bases, there was a span of 11 bases. CDR3 length equals 16 residues. CDR1 and CDR2 (germline): SNHLY, FYNNEI. The CDR3 loop is CASSDGTFATNEKLFF. For the CDR3, the DNA is TGTGCCAGCAGTGACGGAACTTTTGCAACTAATGAAAAACTGTTTTTT.

This clone was counted once. V usage is TRBV7-2 and J usage is TRBJ1-1; possibly TRBD1 for D (6 bases). In germline, CDR1 is SGHTA, CDR2 FQGNSA. CDR3 size: 14 residues. Trimming shortened V by 1 base and J by 1 base, and 7 bases separated the two germline ends. CDR3: CASSLVQGNTEAFF. The DNA for the CDR3 is TGTGCCAGCAGCTTAGTACAGGGGAACACTGAAGCTTTCTTT.

The chain combines TRBV19 with TRBJ1-1; 7 positions agree with TRBD1. The CDR3 is made up of 18 amino acids. Looked up from germline, CDR1 is LNHDA and CDR2 is SQIVND (reference sequence). The V segment lost 5 bases and the J segment 3 bases; nucleotides outside the gene matches: 18. CDR3 DNA sequence: TGTGCCAGTAGTGGGAACAGATGGGACAGCAAAGCGGACACTGAAGCTTTCTTT. It yields the protein CASSGNRWDSKADTEAFF.

The genes are TRBV2 and TRBJ2-7, with a weak D call TRBD2 (6 bases). Trimming removed 6 bases from V and 2 bases from J, with 14 bases in between. Germline V gives CDR1 SNHLY, CDR2 FYNNEI. The CDR3 extends over 14 amino acids. In DNA, the CDR3 is TGTGCCAGCAGACCCTGGACTAACGCCTACGAGCAGTACTTC. This translates into CASRPWTNAYEQYF.

The chain joins TRBV30 to TRBJ1-3; the D is unclear. Germline V lookup: CDR1 GTSNPN, CDR2 SVGIG (reference sequence). The CDR3 totals 13 residues. Between the trimmed V and J ends, which lost 3 bases and 4 bases, there was a span of 10 bases. CDR3 nucleotide sequence: TGTGCCTGGAGCTCAACCCTCGGAAACACCATATATTTT. It codes for CAWSSTLGNTIYF.

The chain carries TRBV30 and TRBJ1-1, with D possibly TRBD1 on 5 matching bases. The CDR3 has 13 residues. Trimming cost V 1 base and J 5 bases, with 11 bases left between them. CDR1 is GTSNPN and CDR2 is SVGIG in the germline V gene (reference sequence). CDR3 nucleotides: TGTGCCTGGAGTGCAGCAGGGTCTACTGAAGCTTTCTTT. This gives the protein CAWSAAGSTEAFF.

CDR3 sequence (DNA): TGTGCCAGCAGCCACTTTGACGGGGTAGAGACCCAGTACTTC. Protein product: CASSHFDGVETQYF. The chain couples TRBV11-2 to TRBJ2-5, with D possibly being TRBD2 (5 bases). Trimming took 5 bases from V and 4 from J, leaving 14 bases between them. This CDR3 has 14 amino acids. CDR1 is SGHAT, CDR2 FQNNGV, per germline.

V gene TRBV6-5 combines with J gene TRBJ1-2; D is ambiguous. CDR3 size: 13 residues. CDR1 and CDR2 from the germline V gene are MNHEY and SVGAGI. Trimming cost V 2 bases and J 0 bases, with 4 bases left between them. For the CDR3, the DNA is TGTGCCAGCAGTTACCAGTCTAACTATGGCTACACCTTC. It translates to CASSYQSNYGYTF.

The chain links TRBV5-1 to TRBJ2-4; 7 bases line up with TRBD1. Looked up from germline, CDR1 is SGHRS and CDR2 is YFSETQ. This CDR3 has 13 amino acids. After removal of 0 bases from V and 13 bases from J, the junction contained 7 bases not matched to a gene. CDR3 loop: CASSLEDDRDQYF. DNA of the CDR3: TGCGCCAGCAGCTTGGAAGACGACAGGGACCAGTACTTC.